The 26 T cell receptor beta chains below were found in one sample sequenced in a study of OX40 agonist ivuxolimab in advanced cancers. Assay: immunoSEQ multiplex PCR; the TCRdb copy retains only in-frame clones and omits some. The sample has roughly 65,000 clones, about 80% seen once. The source material was CD4+ or CD8+ T cells sorted from blood, sampled in a trial of the OX40 agonist ivuxolimab. Receptors were obtained from an adult with an advanced solid tumor such as melanoma, head and neck, liver or kidney cancer.

In this sample, this clone turned up once. The gene calls are TRBV5-1 and TRBJ2-2, with D perhaps matching TRBD1 (6 bases). V was shortened by 5 bases and J by 2 bases, with 19 bases between the two germline ends. Germline V gives CDR1 SGHRS, CDR2 YFSETQ. The CDR3 covers 17 residues. The CDR3 is CASRPGQFTLNTGELFF. DNA for the CDR3: TGCGCCAGCAGACCTGGACAGTTTACCTTAAACACCGGGGAGCTGTTTTTT.

The rearrangement joins TRBV30 to TRBJ1-1, with D possibly TRBD1 on 6 matching bases. V dropped 3 bases and J dropped 2 bases, with 10 bases sitting between them. In germline, CDR1 is GTSNPN, CDR2 SVGIG (reference sequence). CDR3 length: 13 residues. In DNA, the CDR3 is TGTGCCTGGAGACCGGACAGAAACACTGAAGCTTTCTTT. Translating it yields CAWRPDRNTEAFF.

The chain has TRBV7-6 and TRBJ2-1; TRBD1 matches at 8 bases. The CDR3 contains 16 residues. Unmatched junction bases numbered 10, after V lost 5 bases and J lost 4 bases. The germline V gene has CDR1 SGHVS and CDR2 FNYEAQ. The CDR3 nucleotides are TGTGCCAGCAGCGCGGACAGGGTTAGAGATTACAATGAGCAGTTCTTC. Residues: CASSADRVRDYNEQFF.

The rearrangement uses TRBV7-9 and TRBJ1-1, with unresolved D. Trimming shortened V by 6 bases and J by 3 bases, and 17 bases separated the two germline ends. The CDR3 extends over 15 amino acids. Germline-derived CDR1 and CDR2 are SEHNR and FQNEAQ (reference sequence). CDR3 DNA: TGTGCCAGCAGTCGATTAAGGGCAGGCCACACTGAAGCTTTCTTT. It is translated as CASSRLRAGHTEAFF.

This rearrangement joins TRBV15 to TRBJ1-3, with D maybe TRBD1 (5 bases). V lost 3 bases and J 3 bases, leaving 18 bases between the germline ends. The V gene's germline CDR1 is LNHNV and CDR2 YYDKDF (reference sequence). The CDR3 is 17 amino acids. CDR3 protein: CATSRSGTWEGGNTIYF. The CDR3 DNA follows: TGTGCCACCAGCAGGAGCGGGACCTGGGAGGGTGGAAACACCATATATTTT. The entire variable domain, with the rest obtained from reference TRBV15 and TRBJ1-3, is as follows: DAMVIQNPRYQVTQFGKPVTLSCSQTLNHNVMYWYQQKSSQAPKLLFHYYDKDFNNEADTPDNFQSRRPNTSFCFLDIRSPGLGDTAMYLCATSRSGTWEGGNTIYFGEGSWLTVV.

The chain employs TRBV11-2 and TRBJ1-3, with D possibly TRBD1 on 5 matching bases. V dropped 0 bases and J dropped 0 bases, with 12 bases sitting between them. The germline gives CDR1 SGHAT, CDR2 FQNNGV. This CDR3 spans 17 amino acids. The CDR3, as DNA: TGTGCCAGCAGCTTAGACCTAGGGGTTAACTCTGGAAACACCATATATTTT. It encodes CASSLDLGVNSGNTIYF.

V and J are TRBV5-1 and TRBJ2-5; TRBD2 matches 14 bases. V shed 2 bases and J 1 base; nucleotides not matched to a gene: 7. The germline CDR1 and CDR2 sequences are SGHRS and YFSETQ. The CDR3 totals 18 residues. CDR3 in DNA: TGCGCCAGCAGCTTAACCGGGACTAGCGGGAGTGGCCAAGAGACCCAGTACTTC. It is translated as CASSLTGTSGSGQETQYF.

This chain links TRBV30 with TRBJ1-5; D not resolved. This CDR3 has 13 amino acids. Germline V lookup: CDR1 GTSNPN, CDR2 SVGIG (reference sequence). Trimming took off 0 bases at V and 7 bases at J, with 10 bases between the two ends. CDR3 nucleotides: TGTGCCTGGAGTGTACGTTCCGGGCAGCCCCAGCATTTT. Residues: CAWSVRSGQPQHF.

This clone appeared a few times. In nucleotides, the CDR3 is TGTGCCAGCAGCTCACAAACCGAGCAGTACTTC. It yields the protein CASSSQTEQYF. This sequence joins TRBV5-4 and TRBJ2-7; no clear D. Germline assignment: CDR1 SGHNT and CDR2 YYREEE (reference sequence). CDR3 length: 11 amino acids. The V end lost 3 bases, the J end lost 6 bases, and 7 bases lay between the germline ends.

This sequence joins TRBV10-2 and TRBJ2-4; 10 nucleotides agree with TRBD2. Germline CDR1 and CDR2: WSHSY and SAAADI. The CDR3 contains 19 residues. V was pared by 6 bases and J by 1 base, with 15 bases of the junction left unmatched. The CDR3 DNA follows: TGCGCCAGCAGAGCGGCTAGCGGGAGCAGGGGGGACGCCAAAAACATTCAGTACTTC. Its protein product is CASRAASGSRGDAKNIQYF.

The V and J genes are TRBV6-1 and TRBJ1-2; 7 bases fit TRBD1. CDR1 MNHNS and CDR2 SASEGT come from the germline V gene. The CDR3 totals 14 residues. Trimming cost V 6 bases and J 4 bases; bases outside gene matches: 8. In nucleotides, the CDR3 is TGTGCCAGCAGACGAACAGGGGCGGGCTATGGCTACACCTTC. It specifies CASRRTGAGYGYTF.

The chain recombines TRBV28 with TRBJ2-2; 11 bases fit TRBD1. The germline V gene has CDR1 MDHEN and CDR2 SYDVKM. The CDR3 runs to 16 residues. The V and J ends lost 6 bases and 5 bases, in that order; junction bases with no gene match: 8. CDR3 nucleotide sequence: TGTGCCAGCAGCCCAGCCGGGACAGGGGGGACCGGGGAGCTGTTTTTT. Its translation is CASSPAGTGGTGELFF.

The genes are TRBV4-1 and TRBJ2-1; perhaps TRBD1 as D (5 bases). The germline CDR1 and CDR2 sequences are MGHRA and YSYEKL. The CDR3 length is 14 residues. Trimming pared 0 bases from V and 6 bases from J, leaving 9 bases between. The CDR3 sequence: CASSQDSQANEQFF. The DNA for the CDR3 is TGCGCCAGCAGCCAAGATTCACAGGCCAATGAGCAGTTCTTC.

The gene calls are TRBV4-1 and TRBJ1-1; D remains unclear. CDR1 and CDR2 (germline): MGHRA, YSYEKL. This CDR3 is 14 amino acids long. V was clipped by 2 bases and J by 2 bases, with 9 bases between them. The CDR3 loop is CASSQHQRNTEAFF. The CDR3 nucleotides are TGCGCCAGCAGCCAACACCAGAGAAACACTGAAGCTTTCTTT.

This clone has more than one count but fewer than ten. The chain employs TRBV18 and TRBJ2-3; D is unclear. Trimming left V 5 bases short and J 0 bases short, with 6 bases between. The CDR3 covers 13 residues. Germline-derived CDR1 and CDR2 are KGHSH and LQKENI. DNA for the CDR3: TGTGCCAGCTCAACCGGGAGCACAGATACGCAGTATTTT. This codes for CASSTGSTDTQYF. The full variable domain, completed using reference TRBV18 and TRBJ2-3, is NAGVMQNPRHLVRRRGQEARLRCSPMKGHSHVYWYRQLPEEGLKFMVYLQKENIIDESGMPKERFSAEFPKEGPSILRIQQVVRGDSAAYFCASSTGSTDTQYFGPGTRLTVL.

The V gene is TRBV6-1, the J gene TRBJ2-2; 10 nucleotides agree with TRBD1. V dropped 4 bases and J dropped 5; count of bases not matched to a gene: 7. Per germline, CDR1 MNHNS and CDR2 SASEGT. The CDR3 length is 16 residues. Here the CDR3 reads CASSARQGAGTGELFF. Written as DNA, the CDR3 is TGTGCCAGCAGTGCCCGACAGGGGGCGGGTACCGGGGAGCTGTTTTTT.

This chain links TRBV5-1 with TRBJ2-7, with D possibly TRBD1 on 5 matching bases. CDR1 is SGHRS and CDR2 is YFSETQ in the germline V gene. CDR3 size: 14 residues. Trimming removed 1 base at V and 0 bases at J, with 8 bases between. CDR3 sequence: CASSLQTGSYEQYF. For the CDR3, the DNA is TGCGCCAGCAGCTTGCAAACAGGCTCCTACGAGCAGTACTTC.

The table lists this clone with a count of one. The chain links TRBV7-3 to TRBJ2-1; the D is unclear. V was pared by 2 bases and J by 5 bases, with 7 bases between. This CDR3 comprises 13 residues. Looked up from germline, CDR1 is SGHTA and CDR2 is FQGTGA. Here the CDR3 DNA reads TGTGCCAGCAGCTTAGGTCCCAACAATGAGCAGTTCTTC. Translation: CASSLGPNNEQFF.

The V and J genes are TRBV6-4 and TRBJ2-3; 7 bases fit TRBD1. V dropped 5 bases and J dropped 6; count of bases not matched to a gene: 5. This CDR3 is 13 amino acids long. Germline V gene sequence: CDR1 MRHNA, CDR2 SNTAGT. CDR3 loop: CASSPIRGDTQYF. CDR3 in DNA: TGTGCCAGCAGTCCTATCAGGGGGGATACGCAGTATTTT.

The V gene is TRBV10-3, the J gene TRBJ2-1; 10 positions match TRBD1. In germline, CDR1 is ENHRY, CDR2 SYGVKD. The ends lost 4 bases at V and 6 bases at J; junction bases unmatched: 9. CDR3 length equals 16 residues. CDR3 nucleotide sequence: TGTGCCATCAGTGTCCGGGGACAGGGGTATGGCAATGAGCAGTTCTTC. Translated: CAISVRGQGYGNEQFF.

This clone was counted only a few times. The V call is TRBV19, the J call TRBJ2-2, with 13 bases matching TRBD2. CDR3 size: 16 residues. Germline loops: CDR1 LNHDA, CDR2 SQIVND (reference sequence). The ends lost 4 bases at V and 5 bases at J; junction bases unmatched: 4. CDR3 protein: CASSTTSGRGTGELFF. CDR3 DNA: TGTGCCAGTAGTACAACTAGCGGGAGGGGGACCGGGGAGCTGTTTTTT.

The gene calls are TRBV6-5 and TRBJ1-5, with 10 bases lining up with TRBD1. From germline, CDR1 is MNHEY and CDR2 SVGAGI. CDR3 size: 15 residues. J gave up 2 bases and V 6 bases, and 4 bases lay outside the gene matches. The CDR3 sequence is CASSRDRGGNQPQHF. CDR3 bases: TGTGCCAGCAGCCGGGACAGGGGAGGCAATCAGCCCCAGCATTTT.

V and J are TRBV9 and TRBJ2-5; 14 bases match TRBD2. The CDR3 totals 17 residues. Germline assignment: CDR1 SGDLS and CDR2 YYNGEE. Trimming at V came to 4 bases and at J to 2 bases, leaving 7 bases not matched to a gene. CDR3 region: CASSPTGTSGGQETQYF. The DNA of the CDR3 is TGTGCCAGCAGCCCTACCGGGACTAGCGGGGGACAAGAGACCCAGTACTTC.

V and J are TRBV11-2 and TRBJ1-5, with D maybe TRBD1 (6 bases). Germline lookup yields CDR1 SGHAT and CDR2 FQNNGV. V was clipped by 6 bases and J by 6 bases, with 12 bases between them. CDR3 size: 13 residues. The CDR3 sequence is CASSTTGLQPQHF. CDR3 DNA sequence: TGTGCCAGCAGTACAACAGGGCTTCAGCCCCAGCATTTT.

This clone occurred a few times. The J gene is TRBJ1-1, the V gene TRBV7-8; possibly TRBD1 for D (5 bases). With 5 bases removed from V and 4 bases from J, the gap between germline ends came to 11 bases. Germline CDR1 is SGHVS and CDR2 is FQNEAQ. This CDR3 comprises 13 residues. DNA of the CDR3: TGTGCCAGCAGCCCTAAGAGGGGCACTGAAGCTTTCTTT. It encodes CASSPKRGTEAFF.

The V gene is TRBV7-2, the J gene TRBJ1-2; TRBD1 matches 10 bases. The length of the CDR3 is 18 residues. With V trimmed by 1 base and J by 8 bases, 16 bases remained unmatched. Per the germline V gene, CDR1 is SGHTA and CDR2 is FQGNSA. As DNA, the CDR3 is TGTGCCAGCAGCTTAGTCGGGACAGGGGTGTTAAAACTTGAGGGCTACACCTTC. Translation gives CASSLVGTGVLKLEGYTF.